This entry is about one T cell receptor beta chain. What antigen it recognizes has not been identified. The sample holds no much larger clone one base away, and base qualities are not on file. This specimen comes from a study of blood T cell repertoires in COVID-19 (TCRdb year 2020). Regarding the research as a whole: Samples covering the acute and convalescent phases of COVID-19 were provided by collaborators in the United States, Italy and Spain. The material from the prospective study consisted of cDNA or gDNA derived from T cells, B-cell-depleted T cells, or PBMCs. Subjects who had been exposed to COVID-19, were actively infected with it, or had recovered from it provided the deeply sampled blood TCRbeta repertoires that made up the dataset. The repertoires were released in a freely available public database meant as a resource for research on the immune response to SARS-CoV-2. Samples came from the ongoing ImmuneRACE study (first 160 participants) plus 1,254 subjects from 6 global collaborators. Sample metadata almost always included a de-identified subject ID, COVID-19 status, age in years and sex. Where available, HLA class I and class II types were taken from metadata supplied by the sample provider and were not determined by assay-based typing.

TCRbeta CDR3 regions were amplified from genomic DNA by means of the immunoSEQ Assay, a bias-controlled multiplex PCR. Turning to the authors' computational methods: Within the assay, amplification of reference gene primers was used to estimate how many nucleated cells each sample contained. To quantify the absolute abundance of each unique TCRbeta CDR3 rearrangement, sequence reads were collapsed and filtered. Productive Simpson clonality was computed per sample as the square root of Simpson's diversity index over productive rearrangements. Imported from immuneACCESS, the table was reduced by TCRdb to in-frame sequences with V and J called. These copies leave out some clones; in studies compared against another copy, an unresolved V gene accounts for under half, and the cause of the remainder is not known. V, J and clone size reflect that table, while D and trimming were determined from the DNA. The sample has about 84,000 clones on record, 83% of them singletons. Roughly 28% of the sample belongs to the ten largest clones.

There are 15 amino acids in the CDR3, from cysteine to phenylalanine inclusive. The DNA shown is the 45-base CDR3, in frame from base 1. V is cut by 4 bases and J by 0 bases, and the space between the germline ends is 10 bases. CDR1 SGHNT and CDR2 YYREEE are derived from the germline V gene (reference sequence). Whole blood was collected in K2EDTA tubes by collaborating institutions according to the institutions' own protocols. For TCRbeta analysis, collaborators shipped samples as frozen whole blood, isolated PBMCs, or DNA extracted from either of those sample types. General findings and caveats noted by the study authors: The amount of clinical and demographic metadata varied by source and participant and was provided uncurated.

The sequenced material came from peripheral blood. Rearrangement joined TRBV5-4 to TRBJ1-4; a tentative D match to TRBD1 spans 6 bases. The clonotype originates from a woman of 80 years or more with acute or convalescent COVID-19. The CDR3 loop reads CASSKGQTTNEKLFF. Here is the DNA: TGTGCCAGCAGCAAAGGACAGACAACTAATGAAAAACTGTTTTTT.